This T cell receptor (beta chain) was captured in a study of blood T cell repertoires in COVID-19. Study at large: Italy, Spain and the United States were the sources of the convalescent and acute COVID-19 samples.

The data were produced by immunoSEQ multiplex PCR, yet TCRdb's version contains in-frame clones alone and is incomplete. The repertoire holds around 180,000 clones, with 85% to 90% as singletons. Sequences were obtained from peripheral blood. This clonotype was obtained from a human donor in a cohort sampled during active COVID-19.

DNA of the CDR3: TGTGCCAGCAGCTTTGTTCCATCCTATAGCAATCAGCCCCAGCATTTT. This codes for CASSFVPSYSNQPQHF. The chain carries TRBV5-5 and TRBJ1-5, with D uncertain. The length of the CDR3 is 16 residues. Germline CDR1 and CDR2: SGHKS and YYEKEE (reference sequence). V gave up 2 bases and J gave up 0 bases, with 12 bases separating them.